This T cell receptor (beta chain) appears in the sequencing data of a study of CD8 T cells in Susac syndrome. Roughly 0.5 to 1 ug RNA was reverse transcribed with random hexamers. TCRdb re-derived calls from the immunoSEQ multiplex PCR reads in MiXCR, one entry per CDR3 protein. The table shows about 180,000 distinct CDR3 sequences, with about 95% occurring only once. Deletions cut 0 bases from V and 2 bases from J, with 9 bases between. Germline V gene data show CDR1 as SGDLS and CDR2 as YYNGEE. This CDR3 spans 14 amino acids. This receptor was identified in a human donor with multiple sclerosis. The gene calls are TRBV9 and TRBJ2-7; D is unresolved. The sample consisted of CD8+ T cells from PBMCs. The CDR3 DNA reads as TGTGCCAGCAGCGTAGATGGGGATCCCTACGAGCAGTACTTC. Translated: CASSVDGDPYEQYF.